These 12 T cell receptor beta chains originate from one sample sequenced in a study of breast tumors, draining lymph nodes, adjacent tissues. Breast cancer patients provided tissue from their axillary draining lymph nodes. TCRdb reprocessed the multiplex PCR reads via MiXCR and lists one record per CDR3 protein. Of under 300,000 distinct CDR3 sequences in the sample, under 40% were seen once. The specimen sequenced was axillary lymph node tissue. All receptors come from a female donor with breast cancer. Some clones in this sample may be carry-over from other donors' samples.

This clonotype was observed at least ten times. The J gene is TRBJ2-7, the V gene TRBV7-2; D unclear. Trimming shortened V by 1 base and J by 7 bases, and 8 bases separated the two germline ends. The CDR3 loop spans 12 amino acids. In germline, CDR1 is SGHTA, CDR2 FQGNSA. The DNA for the CDR3 is TGTGCCAGCAGCTTAGTATCAAGTGAGCAGTACTTC. It yields the protein CASSLVSSEQYF.

The chain is built from TRBV29-1 and TRBJ2-3, with TRBD2 matching over 9 bases. Germline V gene sequence: CDR1 SQVTM, CDR2 ANQGSEA. Trimming removed 8 bases from V and 5 bases from J; junction bases left unmatched: 11. CDR3 size: 14 residues. The CDR3 loop reads CSLGRGGVGDTQYF. DNA of the CDR3: TGCAGCTTAGGGCGGGGGGGCGTTGGAGATACGCAGTATTTT.

This clonotype was observed many times. The chain recombines TRBV24-1 with TRBJ2-2; the match to TRBD1 covers 9 bases. The length of the CDR3 is 16 residues. Germline V gene lookup returns CDR1 KGHDR and CDR2 SFDVKD. Germline trimming cut 3 bases from V and 4 bases from J; bases unmatched to any gene: 5. The CDR3 protein is CATSDPGQGSTGELFF. In nucleotides, the CDR3 is TGTGCCACCAGTGATCCCGGACAGGGGAGCACCGGGGAGCTGTTTTTT.

This chain uses TRBV24-1 with TRBJ2-1; TRBD1 matches 12 bases. The V and J ends lost 12 bases and 6 bases, in that order; junction bases with no gene match: 8. The germline gives CDR1 KGHDR, CDR2 SFDVKD. The CDR3 length is 14 residues. CDR3 in DNA: TGTGCCGCCGTCCGGGGACAGGGGGCCAATGAGCAGTTCTTC. It specifies CAAVRGQGANEQFF.

This clonotype occurred many times. The V call is TRBV20-1, the J call TRBJ2-7, with 7 bases aligning to TRBD1. The J segment lost 2 bases and the V segment lost 4 bases, leaving 8 bases of the junction unmatched. CDR3 size: 14 residues. The germline gives CDR1 DFQATT, CDR2 SNEGSKA (reference sequence). Here the CDR3 reads CSATPRDSPYEQYF. For the CDR3, the DNA is TGCAGTGCTACCCCGAGGGACAGCCCCTACGAGCAGTACTTC.

This clonotype was seen many times. This chain's CDR3 is CASSVTGGYGYTF. CDR3 nucleotides: TGTGCCAGCAGCGTGACAGGGGGCTATGGCTACACCTTC. The chain carries TRBV2 and TRBJ1-2, with 9 bases aligning to TRBD1. Germline lookup yields CDR1 SNHLY and CDR2 FYNNEI. J gave up 4 bases and V 6 bases, and 3 bases lay outside the gene matches. This CDR3 has 13 amino acids. The full variable domain, its missing parts supplied by reference TRBV2 and TRBJ1-2, is EPEVTQTPSHQVTQMGQEVILRCVPISNHLYFYWYRQILGQKVEFLVSFYNNEISEKSEIFDDQFSVERPDGSNFTLKIRSTKLEDSAMYFCASSVTGGYGYTFGSGTRLTVV.

This clonotype came up many times. This chain uses TRBV5-1 with TRBJ2-1; D is uncertain. Trimming removed 0 bases at V and 11 bases at J, with 12 bases between. This CDR3 contains 13 residues. The germline gives CDR1 SGHRS, CDR2 YFSETQ. The CDR3 DNA follows: TGCGCCAGCAGCTTGGAGTTTCGTGGACAGCAGTTCTTC. Its translation: CASSLEFRGQQFF.

The chain is built from TRBV6-2 or TRBV6-3 and TRBJ2-2, with D hard to call. The germline CDR1 and CDR2 sequences are MNHEY and SVGEGT. CDR3 size: 16 residues. Trimming pared 0 bases from V and 5 bases from J, leaving 13 bases between. DNA of the CDR3: TGTGCCAGCAGTTACTCTTCCAGGCTGAGAACCGGGGAGCTGTTTTTT. It codes for CASSYSSRLRTGELFF.

This clonotype was seen many times. The chain joins TRBV11-2 to TRBJ1-2; perhaps TRBD1 as D (6 bases). The CDR3 is made up of 15 amino acids. V lost 0 bases and J lost 7, with 15 bases in between. Germline-derived CDR1 and CDR2 are SGHAT and FQNNGV. CDR3 sequence (DNA): TGTGCCAGCAGCTTAGATTCGCACAGGGCGGGTGGCTACACCTTC. Its protein is CASSLDSHRAGGYTF.

The chain joins TRBV27 to TRBJ2-1; 10 nucleotides align to TRBD2. Per the germline V gene, CDR1 is MNHEY and CDR2 is SMNVEV (reference sequence). The CDR3 covers 15 residues. V lost 8 bases, J lost 8 bases, and 12 bases stayed unmatched. The CDR3 DNA reads TGTGCCAGCTGCCAAGCGGGAGGGGCCTCGGATGAGCAGTTCTTC. Translation: CASCQAGGASDEQFF.

A remark on this clonotype: This is likely a read error, given that the CDR3 carries no conserved phenylalanine or tryptophan at its end. No DNA is shown, since the ends of the CDR3 on it are uncertain; the CDR3 is the one TCRdb lists. The rearrangement links TRBV5-6 to TRBJ2-7; the D call of TRBD2 is as the table states it, not checked on the DNA. The length of the CDR3 is 18 amino acids, counting both ends. CDR1 is SGHDT and CDR2 is YYEEEE in the germline V gene. The CDR3 protein is CASSLVLAGVKGAPTSST.

The rearrangement links TRBV24-1 to TRBJ2-3; D ambiguous. Looked up from germline, CDR1 is KGHDR and CDR2 is SFDVKD. V dropped 3 bases and J dropped 3 bases, with 9 bases sitting between them. The length of the CDR3 is 14 residues. Written as DNA, the CDR3 is TGTGCCACCAGTGATGCGACAAAAACAGATACGCAGTATTTT. Its protein is CATSDATKTDTQYF.